This T cell receptor beta chain is drawn from a study of blood T cell repertoires in COVID-19. Study summary: Acute-phase and convalescent COVID-19 samples originated in the United States, Italy and Spain.

Germline CDR1 is MGHRA and CDR2 is YSYEKL. The CDR3 runs to 16 residues. As regards this clone: One junction end disagrees with the germline gene, perhaps due to a read error.

Method: immunoSEQ multiplex PCR; TCRdb's copy keeps in-frame clones and lacks some. The repertoire holds about 280,000 clones, with roughly 80% as singletons. This TCR was sampled from a man between 35 and 55 years old who had been exposed to COVID-19. The chain has TRBV4-1 and TRBJ1-2; D not certain. Specimen: PBMCs or T cells enriched from blood (not recorded which). The CDR3, as DNA: TGCGCCAGCAGCCAAGATTGGGCAGGAACGAAGGAAAAGTGTCTTTTC. It specifies CASSQDWAGTKEKCLF.